This T cell receptor (beta chain) was identified in a study of shared clonotypes between healthy human individuals. The team ran DNA from unsorted PBMCs on ten immunoSEQ deep assay plates for sequencing. TCRdb's copy holds only in-frame clones and misses some; the assay was immunoSEQ multiplex PCR. The table has 520,000 or so clones, approximately 79% seen once. The sample taken for sequencing was PBMCs. This clonotype originated in a woman in her thirties or forties in good health. Some clones in this sample may be carry-over from other donors' samples.

CDR3 DNA sequence: TGTGCCAGCAGCCCCGGGACAGGACCTTCCTACGAGCAGTACTTC. As protein: CASSPGTGPSYEQYF. This sequence joins TRBV11-2 and TRBJ2-7, with 8 bases that match TRBD1. Looked up from germline, CDR1 is SGHAT and CDR2 is FQNNGV. V lost 5 bases to trimming and J lost 1 base; unmatched junction nucleotides: 7. The CDR3 has 15 amino acids.